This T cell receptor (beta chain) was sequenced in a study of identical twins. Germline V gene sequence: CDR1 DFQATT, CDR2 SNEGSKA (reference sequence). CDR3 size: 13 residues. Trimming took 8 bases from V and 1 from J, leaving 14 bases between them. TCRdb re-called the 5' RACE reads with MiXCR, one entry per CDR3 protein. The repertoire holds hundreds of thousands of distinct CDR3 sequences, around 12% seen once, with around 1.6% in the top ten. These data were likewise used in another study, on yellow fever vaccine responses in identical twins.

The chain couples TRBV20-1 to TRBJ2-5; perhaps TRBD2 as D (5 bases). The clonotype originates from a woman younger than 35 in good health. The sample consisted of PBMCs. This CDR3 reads CSFQDWIQETQYF. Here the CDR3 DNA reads TGCAGTTTCCAGGACTGGATCCAAGAGACCCAGTACTTC.